This passage covers 23 T cell receptor beta chains from one sample sequenced in a study of cytomegalovirus exposure and HLA in healthy donors. PCR was performed using 60 Vbeta and 13 Jbeta primers. The data were produced by immunoSEQ multiplex PCR, yet TCRdb's version contains in-frame clones alone and is incomplete. The sample lists 150,000 to 200,000 clones, roughly four fifths occurring once. Sequencing used PBMCs. The receptors were sampled from a young man in good health and CMV-seronegative.

V usage is TRBV9 and J usage is TRBJ1-2, with 7 bases fitting TRBD1. V dropped 6 bases and J dropped 6; count of bases not matched to a gene: 5. This CDR3 region has 12 residues. The germline V gene encodes CDR1 SGDLS and CDR2 YYNGEE. The DNA for the CDR3 is TGTGCCAGCAACCGGGACAGAGATGGCTACACCTTC. Translated, it gives CASNRDRDGYTF. Full variable domain (outside the CDR3, taken from reference TRBV9 and TRBJ1-2): DSGVTQTPKHLITATGQRVTLRCSPRSGDLSVYWYQQSLDQGLQFLIQYYNGEERAKGNILERFSAQQFPDLHSELNLSSLELGDSALYFCASNRDRDGYTFGSGTRLTVV.

The chain links TRBV7-2 to TRBJ2-2, with D maybe TRBD1 (6 bases). The CDR3 is 14 amino acids. Per the germline V gene, CDR1 is SGHTA and CDR2 is FQGNSA. Trimming cost V 11 bases and J 0 bases, with 13 bases left between them. CDR3 sequence: CALSQGTNTGELFF. For the CDR3, the DNA is TGTGCCTTGTCCCAGGGGACGAACACCGGGGAGCTGTTTTTT.

This clone was detected a few times. The chain has TRBV6-6 and TRBJ2-2; D ambiguous. This CDR3 contains 13 residues. The V end was cut by 7 bases, the J end by 3 bases, with 9 bases between. Germline CDR1 reads MNHNY; CDR2 reads SVGAGI (reference sequence). In DNA form, the CDR3 reads TGTGCCAGCACCCCCGAGTACACCGGGGAGCTGTTTTTT. This gives the protein CASTPEYTGELFF.

The J gene is TRBJ1-5, the V gene TRBV5-1; TRBD1 is a possible D gene (6 bases). In germline, CDR1 is SGHRS, CDR2 YFSETQ. Trimming stripped 0 bases from V and 4 bases from J, with 14 bases between. CDR3 length equals 16 residues. The CDR3 coding sequence is TGCGCCAGCAGCTTGGAAGGGGGAGGGGAGAATCAGCCCCAGCATTTT. It codes for CASSLEGGGENQPQHF.

The chain links TRBV7-9 to TRBJ1-4, with 8 bases aligning to TRBD1. This CDR3 has 15 amino acids. Germline V gene sequence: CDR1 SEHNR, CDR2 FQNEAQ (reference sequence). V was clipped by 5 bases and J by 3 bases; unmatched bases: 5. CDR3 nucleotide sequence: TGTGCCAGCAGCCCAGACAGGGGTTCTAATGAAAAACTGTTTTTT. Encoded protein: CASSPDRGSNEKLFF.

The rearrangement uses TRBV4-1 and TRBJ2-1, with D tentatively TRBD2 (6 bases). Trimming removed 0 bases at V and 8 bases at J, with 17 bases between. CDR1 MGHRA and CDR2 YSYEKL come from the germline V gene. The CDR3 contains 16 residues. The CDR3 nucleotides are TGCGCCAGCAGCCAAGAAATCGGGCAGGCTAGCGATGAGCAGTTCTTC. It encodes CASSQEIGQASDEQFF.

The J gene is TRBJ2-7, the V gene TRBV4-1, with 10 bases fitting TRBD2. CDR1 is MGHRA and CDR2 is YSYEKL in the germline V gene. The trim removed 1 base at V and 2 bases at J, leaving 5 bases unmatched. This CDR3 contains 16 residues. The CDR3 reads CASSQVAGGGTYEQYF. CDR3 sequence (DNA): TGCGCCAGCAGCCAAGTAGCGGGAGGAGGGACCTACGAGCAGTACTTC.

The chain couples TRBV4-1 to TRBJ2-1; 9 bases map to TRBD2. The germline CDR1 and CDR2 sequences are MGHRA and YSYEKL. V lost 2 bases, J lost 4 bases, and 6 bases stayed unmatched. The CDR3 consists of 16 residues. The CDR3 DNA reads as TGCGCCAGCAGCCAACCAGCGGGGGGTAGATACAATGAGCAGTTCTTC. Its translation: CASSQPAGGRYNEQFF.

This chain links TRBV19 with TRBJ2-3; 8 bases align to TRBD1. The CDR3 contains 16 residues. J gave up 2 bases and V 5 bases, and 9 bases lay outside the gene matches. The germline V gene encodes CDR1 LNHDA and CDR2 SQIVND (reference sequence). The CDR3 nucleotides read TGTGCCAGTAGTTCAAGGACAGGGCGCGTCACAGATACGCAGTATTTT. Protein: CASSSRTGRVTDTQYF.

V is TRBV19 and J is TRBJ2-7, with a tentative D call TRBD1 (5 bases). Germline-derived CDR1 and CDR2 are LNHDA and SQIVND (reference sequence). The CDR3 covers 15 residues. The germline V and J ends were trimmed by 4 bases and 1 base, with 14 bases remaining between them. The CDR3 reads CASSTRESGSYEQYF. Here the CDR3 DNA reads TGTGCCAGTAGTACCAGGGAATCGGGTTCCTACGAGCAGTACTTC.

This sequence joins TRBV15 and TRBJ1-5; possible D gene TRBD1, 5 bases. CDR1 and CDR2 (germline): LNHNV, YYDKDF (reference sequence). CDR3 length: 15 residues. Trimming removed 0 bases at V and 7 bases at J, with 13 bases between. The CDR3 sequence is CATSRDGGARQPQHF. CDR3 DNA sequence: TGTGCCACCAGCAGAGATGGAGGGGCGCGACAGCCCCAGCATTTT.

The CDR3 sequence is CASSLGRPSLYNEQFF. In DNA, the CDR3 is TGTGCCAGCAGTTTGGGGCGTCCGTCCCTATACAATGAGCAGTTCTTC. V usage is TRBV28 and J usage is TRBJ2-1, with D possibly matching TRBD1 (5 bases). The V end was cut by 3 bases, the J end by 4 bases, with 16 bases between. The CDR3 spans 16 residues. Germline V gives CDR1 MDHEN, CDR2 SYDVKM. The full variable domain, rest sourced from reference TRBV28 and TRBJ2-1, is DVKVTQSSRYLVKRTGEKVFLECVQDMDHENMFWYRQDPGLGLRLIYFSYDVKMKEKGDIPEGYSVSREKKERFSLILESASTNQTSMYLCASSLGRPSLYNEQFFGPGTRLTVL.

The chain couples TRBV9 to TRBJ1-4; tentative D call: TRBD1 (5 bases). This CDR3 has 14 amino acids. The germline V gene has CDR1 SGDLS and CDR2 YYNGEE. Trimming removed 6 bases from V and 0 bases from J, with 9 bases in between. CDR3 in DNA: TGTGCCAGCACGCGGGACCCAACTAATGAAAAACTGTTTTTT. Protein product: CASTRDPTNEKLFF. The complete variable domain, with remaining parts taken from reference TRBV9 and TRBJ1-4, reads DSGVTQTPKHLITATGQRVTLRCSPRSGDLSVYWYQQSLDQGLQFLIQYYNGEERAKGNILERFSAQQFPDLHSELNLSSLELGDSALYFCASTRDPTNEKLFFGSGTQLSVL.

This clone was seen once. The rearrangement uses TRBV10-3 and TRBJ2-1; D unresolved. Per the germline V gene, CDR1 is ENHRY and CDR2 is SYGVKD. The V gene lost 2 bases and the J gene lost 8 bases, with 10 bases spanning the gap. The CDR3 has 13 residues. This CDR3 is CAISETRGYEQFF. CDR3 bases: TGTGCCATCAGTGAGACAAGAGGATATGAGCAGTTCTTC.

The V gene is TRBV7-3, the J gene TRBJ2-7; D uncertain. The CDR3 contains 9 residues. The germline V gene encodes CDR1 SGHTA and CDR2 FQGTGA. The V end was cut by 11 bases, the J end by 3 bases, with 5 bases between. The CDR3 DNA follows: TGTGCCGCAGGCTACGAGCAGTACTTC. The encoded protein is CAAGYEQYF.

V is TRBV19 and J is TRBJ2-7, with TRBD1 matching 9 bases. The trim removed 5 bases at V and 3 bases at J, leaving 2 bases unmatched. Per the germline V gene, CDR1 is LNHDA and CDR2 is SQIVND (reference sequence). The CDR3 length is 13 residues. The CDR3 DNA reads as TGTGCCAGTAGTTCGGACAGGGGCTACGAGCAGTACTTC. It yields the protein CASSSDRGYEQYF.

The rearrangement links TRBV18 to TRBJ1-2; 12 bases are a match to TRBD1. This CDR3 has 16 amino acids. The junction had 7 bases not matched to a gene; V was cut back by 4 bases and J by 4 bases. The germline CDR1 and CDR2 sequences are KGHSH and LQKENI. This chain's CDR3 is CASSRSGTGGTYGYTF. The CDR3 nucleotides read TGTGCCAGCTCACGTTCCGGGACAGGGGGCACCTATGGCTACACCTTC. Variable domain in full (rest from reference TRBV18 and TRBJ1-2): NAGVMQNPRHLVRRRGQEARLRCSPMKGHSHVYWYRQLPEEGLKFMVYLQKENIIDESGMPKERFSAEFPKEGPSILRIQQVVRGDSAAYFCASSRSGTGGTYGYTFGSGTRLTVV.

The V call is TRBV19, the J call TRBJ2-1, with 11 bases identical to TRBD2. The germline V gene has CDR1 LNHDA and CDR2 SQIVND (reference sequence). This CDR3 is built from 14 residues. Trimming removed 4 bases from V and 9 bases from J; junction bases left unmatched: 5. This CDR3 is CASSTTSGSSEQFF. CDR3 DNA: TGTGCCAGTAGTACAACTAGCGGGAGTAGTGAGCAGTTCTTC.

The V gene is TRBV19, the J gene TRBJ2-1; possibly TRBD1 for D (6 bases). Looked up from germline, CDR1 is LNHDA and CDR2 is SQIVND (reference sequence). The CDR3 contains 15 residues. Trimming took off 5 bases at V and 8 bases at J, with 19 bases between the two ends. The CDR3 DNA follows: TGTGCCAGTAGTGGTGGGGTAGGGGGTTGGGATGAGCAGTTCTTC. It codes for CASSGGVGGWDEQFF.

This clone was seen a single time. The gene calls are TRBV7-2 and TRBJ2-1, with TRBD2 identical over 9 bases. The germline gives CDR1 SGHTA, CDR2 FQGNSA. V shed 5 bases and J 10 bases; nucleotides not matched to a gene: 3. CDR3 size: 12 residues. This CDR3 reads CASSPSGVEQFF. The CDR3 nucleotides read TGTGCCAGCAGCCCTAGCGGGGTAGAGCAGTTCTTC.

This chain joins TRBV27 and TRBJ1-6; D may be TRBD1 (6 bases). The CDR3 runs 17 residues. Germline loops: CDR1 MNHEY, CDR2 SMNVEV (reference sequence). V was trimmed by 5 bases and J by 7 bases, leaving 21 bases between them. This CDR3 reads CASSTHRAGIRNSPLHF. The CDR3 bases are TGTGCCAGCAGTACCCACAGGGCTGGGATTAGGAATTCACCCCTCCACTTT.

This clone was seen a single time. The chain uses TRBV4-1 and TRBJ2-5, with unresolved D. The CDR3 consists of 14 residues. Germline loops: CDR1 MGHRA, CDR2 YSYEKL. Trimming removed 0 bases at V and 3 bases at J, with 8 bases between. DNA of the CDR3: TGCGCCAGCAGCCAAGATTATACAGAAGAGACCCAGTACTTC. Protein product: CASSQDYTEETQYF.

V is TRBV5-1 and J is TRBJ2-5; D possibly corresponds to TRBD1 (8 bases). The V gene lost 0 bases and the J gene lost 4 bases, with 13 bases spanning the gap. The CDR3 totals 15 residues. The germline V gene encodes CDR1 SGHRS and CDR2 YFSETQ. CDR3 in DNA: TGCGCCAGCAGCTTGGTACAGGGGGGGACAGAGACCCAGTACTTC. It encodes CASSLVQGGTETQYF.